A single sample is the source of the 22 T cell receptor beta chains below, sequenced in a study of shared clonotypes between healthy human individuals. Profiled with immunoSEQ multiplex PCR; TCRdb holds only in-frame clones, not every one. The sample holds 1.4 million or so clones; about 98.5% are singletons and the top ten take 0.3% to 0.45%. Sequenced material: naive CD4+ T cells sorted from blood. Subset here: CD45RA+ positively selected. These receptor sequences come from a man aged 25 to 40 in good health.

The chain is built from TRBV5-1 and TRBJ2-2; D not resolved. The CDR3 covers 13 residues. The germline V and J ends were trimmed by 3 bases and 7 bases, with 10 bases remaining between them. Looked up from germline, CDR1 is SGHRS and CDR2 is YFSETQ. In DNA, the CDR3 is TGCGCCAGCAGCTCGGAAGGGCACGGGGAGCTGTTTTTT. It translates to CASSSEGHGELFF.

This chain's CDR3 is CASSEGTSYYNEQFF. CDR3 bases: TGTGCCAGCAGTGAAGGGACAAGCTATTACAATGAGCAGTTCTTC. The chain links TRBV6-1 to TRBJ2-1, with D possibly being TRBD1 (5 bases). Germline CDR1 is MNHNS and CDR2 is SASEGT. Trimming removed 1 base from V and 4 bases from J, with 11 bases in between. The CDR3 runs to 15 residues.

The chain carries TRBV7-6 and TRBJ2-1, with unresolved D. Germline V gives CDR1 SGHVS, CDR2 FNYEAQ. This CDR3 is 14 amino acids long. V was trimmed by 5 bases and J by 0 bases, leaving 8 bases between them. The CDR3 bases are TGTGCCAGCAGCCCGATTGGCTCCTACAATGAGCAGTTCTTC. This encodes CASSPIGSYNEQFF. The variable domain in full, with the rest retrieved from reference TRBV7-6 and TRBJ2-1, is GAGVSQSPRYKVTKRGQDVALRCDPISGHVSLYWYRQALGQGPEFLTYFNYEAQQDKSGLPNDRFSAERPEGSISTLTIQRTEQRDSAMYRCASSPIGSYNEQFFGPGTRLTVL.

The genes are TRBV6-1 and TRBJ2-3, with 7 bases aligning to TRBD1. The CDR3 is 14 amino acids. Germline CDR1 MNHNS, CDR2 SASEGT. The V gene end was trimmed by 7 bases and the J gene end by 1 base; junction bases not matched to a gene: 5. As DNA, the CDR3 is TGTGCCAGCATCGTAGGGACAGGCACAGATACGCAGTATTTT. Translated, it gives CASIVGTGTDTQYF.

V and J are TRBV4-1 and TRBJ1-5; D perhaps matches TRBD1 (5 bases). The CDR3 contains 20 residues. Germline CDR1 is MGHRA and CDR2 is YSYEKL. Trimming shortened V by 0 bases and J by 5 bases, and 26 bases separated the two germline ends. CDR3 sequence: CASSQEGVVEGRLNYQPQHF. CDR3 DNA sequence: TGCGCCAGCAGCCAAGAAGGGGTTGTAGAGGGGCGGCTTAACTATCAGCCCCAGCATTTT.

The chain links TRBV6-1 to TRBJ2-7; D uncertain. Germline lookup yields CDR1 MNHNS and CDR2 SASEGT. V was cut by 8 bases and J by 6 bases, with 23 bases left in between. The CDR3 spans 15 residues. The CDR3: CASGWAREYPGEQYF. The CDR3 bases are TGTGCCAGCGGGTGGGCCCGAGAGTACCCTGGCGAGCAGTACTTC.

This clone occurred once. The same CDR3 also results from other DNA sequences found in this sample. The chain carries TRBV6-5 and TRBJ2-7; 12 bases agree with TRBD2. This CDR3 has 13 residues. V shed 4 bases and J 7 bases; nucleotides not matched to a gene: 2. CDR1 is MNHEY and CDR2 is SVGAGI in the germline V gene. CDR3 DNA sequence: TGTGCCAGCAGTTCCGGACTAGCGGGGGAGCAGTACTTC. It translates to CASSSGLAGEQYF.

The CDR3 region is CASSPTSRGFRSQELFF. DNA of the CDR3: TGTGCCAGCTCACCCACCTCCAGGGGGTTCCGTAGTCAGGAACTGTTTTTT. The V and J genes are TRBV18 and TRBJ1-4; 7 bases are a match to TRBD1. CDR1 is KGHSH and CDR2 is LQKENI in the germline V gene. With V trimmed by 3 bases and J by 12 bases, 19 bases remained unmatched. This CDR3 is built from 17 residues. The full variable domain, in which reference TRBV18 and TRBJ1-4 provide the parts outside the CDR3, is NAGVMQNPRHLVRRRGQEARLRCSPMKGHSHVYWYRQLPEEGLKFMVYLQKENIIDESGMPKERFSAEFPKEGPSILRIQQVVRGDSAAYFCASSPTSRGFRSQELFFGSGTQLSVL.

This clone came up once. J is TRBJ2-3 and V is TRBV5-1, with TRBD1 matching 8 bases. Germline CDR1 reads SGHRS; CDR2 reads YFSETQ. V shed 0 bases and J 1 base; nucleotides not matched to a gene: 7. The CDR3 spans 17 residues. The CDR3 sequence: CASSLEVVTGGTDTQYF. The CDR3, as DNA: TGCGCCAGCAGCTTGGAGGTAGTGACAGGGGGCACAGATACGCAGTATTTT.

The chain employs TRBV7-8 and TRBJ1-4; 7 bases agree with TRBD1. V was pared by 6 bases and J by 3 bases, with 1 base of the junction left unmatched. Germline V gives CDR1 SGHVS, CDR2 FQNEAQ. The CDR3 is made up of 13 amino acids. For the CDR3, the DNA is TGTGCCAGCAGGGGACAGCCTAATGAAAAACTGTTTTTT. Protein sequence: CASRGQPNEKLFF.

This chain connects TRBV29-1 to TRBJ2-1, with 7 bases aligning to TRBD2. The CDR3 sequence is 17 residues long. Germline V CDR1 and CDR2: SQVTM, ANQGSEA. The V and J ends lost 1 base and 0 bases, in that order; junction bases with no gene match: 9. In nucleotides, the CDR3 is TGCAGCGTTGAAGGCACGGGAGGACCTCGCTCCTACAATGAGCAGTTCTTC. This encodes CSVEGTGGPRSYNEQFF.

To note about this clone: Other DNA sequences within the sample encode an identical CDR3. J is TRBJ2-3 and V is TRBV5-4; TRBD1 is a possible D gene (6 bases). Germline loops: CDR1 SGHNT, CDR2 YYREEE (reference sequence). Trimming took 1 base from V and 3 from J, leaving 9 bases between them. The CDR3 is made up of 14 amino acids. For the CDR3, the DNA is TGTGCCAGCAGCTTGTGGCAGGGGACAGATACGCAGTATTTT. It is translated as CASSLWQGTDTQYF.

The chain is built from TRBV7-2 and TRBJ2-1, with no clear D. The CDR3 runs to 14 residues. Germline V gene sequence: CDR1 SGHTA, CDR2 FQGNSA. V shed 1 base and J shed 8 bases, with 12 bases lying between them. The DNA of the CDR3 is TGTGCCAGCAGCTTAGAAGGGATAGGCTATGAGCAGTTCTTC. It codes for CASSLEGIGYEQFF. Based on the CDR3 plus reference TRBV7-2 and TRBJ2-1, the full variable domain is GAGVSQSPSNKVTEKGKDVELRCDPISGHTALYWYRQSLGQGLEFLIYFQGNSAPDKSGLPSDRFSAERTGGSVSTLTIQRTQQEDSAVYLCASSLEGIGYEQFFGPGTRLTVL.

The chain joins TRBV6-1 to TRBJ1-2; TRBD1 aligns across 8 bases. The CDR3 is 13 amino acids. V shed 4 bases, J shed 6 bases, and the junction held 4 bases outside the gene matches. Germline V gene lookup returns CDR1 MNHNS and CDR2 SASEGT. CDR3 residues: CASSATGVDGYTF. As DNA, the CDR3 is TGTGCCAGCAGTGCGACAGGGGTTGATGGCTACACCTTC.

The chain uses TRBV14 and TRBJ1-5; 8 nucleotides line up with TRBD1. The junction had 3 bases not matched to a gene; V was cut back by 1 base and J by 1 base. The germline V gene encodes CDR1 SGHDN and CDR2 FVKESK. CDR3 length: 16 amino acids. The CDR3 nucleotides are TGTGCCAGCAGCCAAGTCTGGACAGGGAGCAATCAGCCCCAGCATTTT. Its translation: CASSQVWTGSNQPQHF. Full variable domain (rest looked up from reference TRBV14 and TRBJ1-5): EAGVTQFPSHSVIEKGQTVTLRCDPISGHDNLYWYRRVMGKEIKFLLHFVKESKQDESGMPNNRFLAERTGGTYSTLKVQPAELEDSGVYFCASSQVWTGSNQPQHFGDGTRLSIL.

This rearrangement joins TRBV19 to TRBJ2-7; D might be TRBD2 (5 bases). The V and J ends lost 8 bases and 2 bases respectively, with 13 bases between them. The CDR3 is made up of 13 amino acids. CDR1 is LNHDA and CDR2 is SQIVND in the germline V gene (reference sequence). DNA of the CDR3: TGTGCCAGTGGTCGGGGTGGCACCTACGAGCAGTACTTC. As protein: CASGRGGTYEQYF.

The chain uses TRBV4-1 and TRBJ2-7; TRBD1 might be the D (6 bases). The CDR3 covers 18 residues. Trimming took off 4 bases at V and 4 bases at J, with 26 bases between the two ends. CDR1 is MGHRA, CDR2 YSYEKL, per germline. CDR3 amino acids: CASSPEWPDSGYSYEQYF. The CDR3 DNA reads TGCGCCAGCAGCCCAGAGTGGCCGGACAGCGGCTACTCATACGAGCAGTACTTC.

V is TRBV30 and J is TRBJ2-7; TRBD2 aligns across 7 bases. Trimming at V came to 2 bases and at J to 2 bases, leaving 6 bases not matched to a gene. This CDR3 is built from 14 residues. Germline V CDR1 and CDR2: GTSNPN, SVGIG (reference sequence). The CDR3, as DNA: TGTGCCTGGAGTAGGACTAGTAGGACCTACGAGCAGTACTTC. It encodes CAWSRTSRTYEQYF.

This clone was recorded once. The V and J genes are TRBV5-1 and TRBJ2-5; 8 bases are shared with TRBD2. The V gene end was trimmed by 4 bases and the J gene end by 4 bases; junction bases not matched to a gene: 9. This CDR3 is 15 amino acids long. Germline V gene data show CDR1 as SGHRS and CDR2 as YFSETQ. The CDR3: CASSAGTSRGETQYF. CDR3 nucleotides: TGCGCCAGCAGCGCAGGGACTAGTCGGGGAGAGACCCAGTACTTC.

The chain is built from TRBV6-5 and TRBJ2-1; D gene unclear. This CDR3 region has 16 residues. The germline gives CDR1 MNHEY, CDR2 SVGAGI. The germline V and J ends were trimmed by 2 bases and 0 bases, with 11 bases remaining between them. The CDR3 region is CASSYDGRSSYNEQFF. In DNA form, the CDR3 reads TGTGCCAGCAGTTACGATGGCCGCAGCTCCTACAATGAGCAGTTCTTC.

The J gene is TRBJ1-3, the V gene TRBV7-2; D may be TRBD1 (6 bases). Trimming cost V 5 bases and J 3 bases, with 14 bases left between them. The length of the CDR3 is 15 residues. Germline loops: CDR1 SGHTA, CDR2 FQGNSA. CDR3 sequence: CASSVSPGVGNTIYF. CDR3 nucleotide sequence: TGTGCCAGCAGCGTCTCCCCAGGGGTTGGAAACACCATATATTTT.

This rearrangement joins TRBV7-2 to TRBJ2-7; D might be TRBD2 (6 bases). Trimming stripped 1 base from V and 4 bases from J, with 14 bases between. The CDR3 runs to 15 residues. Germline V CDR1 and CDR2: SGHTA, FQGNSA. This CDR3 reads CASSLVGGVMYEQYF. For the CDR3, the DNA is TGTGCCAGCAGCTTAGTGGGCGGGGTCATGTACGAGCAGTACTTC.